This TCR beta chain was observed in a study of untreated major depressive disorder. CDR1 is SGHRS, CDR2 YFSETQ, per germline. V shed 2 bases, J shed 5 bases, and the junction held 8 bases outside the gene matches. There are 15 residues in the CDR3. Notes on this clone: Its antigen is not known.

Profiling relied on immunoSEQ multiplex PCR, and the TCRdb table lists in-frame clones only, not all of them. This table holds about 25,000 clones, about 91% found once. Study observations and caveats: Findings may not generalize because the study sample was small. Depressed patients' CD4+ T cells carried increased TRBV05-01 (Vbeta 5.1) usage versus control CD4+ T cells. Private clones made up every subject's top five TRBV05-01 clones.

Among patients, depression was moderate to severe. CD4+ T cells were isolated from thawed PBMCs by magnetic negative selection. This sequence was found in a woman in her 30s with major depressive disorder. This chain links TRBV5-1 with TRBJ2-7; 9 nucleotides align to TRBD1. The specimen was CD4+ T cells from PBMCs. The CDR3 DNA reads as TGCGCCAGCAGCTTACGACAGGGGGTTAAGGACGAGCAGTACTTC. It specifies CASSLRQGVKDEQYF. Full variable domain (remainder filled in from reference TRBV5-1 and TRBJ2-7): KAGVTQTPRYLIKTRGQQVTLSCSPISGHRSVSWYQQTPGQGLQFLFEYFSETQRNKGNFPGRFSGRQFSNSRSEMNVSTLELGDSALYLCASSLRQGVKDEQYFGPGTRLTVT.